This TCR beta chain emerged from a study of blood T cell repertoires in COVID-19. At the level of the study: From the United States, Italy and Spain came samples of acute and convalescent COVID-19. PBMCs, B-cell-depleted T cells, or T cells were the source of the cDNA or gDNA that made up the material.

In the original processing: By means of reference gene primer amplification, nucleated cell counts were estimated. Clones were read by immunoSEQ multiplex PCR, and TCRdb kept only the in-frame ones, dropping some. That table gives V, J and clone size, and the DNA gave D and trimming. The top ten hold 4% of the sample, which has 150,000 to 200,000 clones, 70% to 90% seen once. The sequence was collected from a woman aged 25 to 45 with acute or convalescent COVID-19. Input material: peripheral blood.

CDR3 nucleotide sequence: TGTGCCAGCTCACCTAATTCTGATACGCAGTATTTT. It translates to CASSPNSDTQYF. The rearrangement uses TRBV18 and TRBJ2-3; D unclear. Germline CDR1 and CDR2: KGHSH and LQKENI. Trimming cost V 3 bases and J 6 bases, with 7 bases left between them. The CDR3 has 12 residues.